This T cell receptor beta chain came from a study of control samples from healthy donors and cancer patients. In germline, CDR1 is MNHEY, CDR2 SVGAGI. The CDR3 has 15 residues. V was clipped by 2 bases and J by 10 bases; unmatched bases: 8. The sample holds a few counts of this clone. TCRdb's copy holds only in-frame clones and misses some; the assay was immunoSEQ multiplex PCR. The sample consists of some 120,000 clones, about 90% of them appearing once. The clonotype was recovered from a man between 18 and 29 years old in good health. V and J are TRBV6-5 and TRBJ1-6; TRBD1 matches 7 bases. The sequenced sample was blood. Here the CDR3 DNA reads TGTGCCAGCAGTTACGGCAGGGGGGGAAGATCACCCCTCCACTTT. It codes for CASSYGRGGRSPLHF.